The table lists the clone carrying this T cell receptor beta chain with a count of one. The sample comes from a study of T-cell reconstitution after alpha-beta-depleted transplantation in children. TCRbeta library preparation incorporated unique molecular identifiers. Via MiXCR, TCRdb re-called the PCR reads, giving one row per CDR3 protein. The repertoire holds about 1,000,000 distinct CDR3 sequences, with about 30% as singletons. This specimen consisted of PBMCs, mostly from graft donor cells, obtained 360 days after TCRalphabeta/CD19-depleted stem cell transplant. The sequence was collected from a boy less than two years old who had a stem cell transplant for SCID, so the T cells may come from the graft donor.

The CDR3 reads CASSVGQGRLEYGYTF. Here the CDR3 DNA reads TGCGCCAGCAGCGTGGGACAGGGGAGGTTGGAGTATGGCTACACCTTC. This chain joins TRBV5-1 and TRBJ1-2, with 10 bases that match TRBD1. CDR3 length: 16 residues. J lost 5 bases, V lost 4 bases, and 11 bases had no gene match. Germline CDR1 and CDR2: SGHRS and YFSETQ.